This TCR beta chain was obtained from a study of early T cells in non-severe SARS-CoV-2 infection. The wider study: Chains were not paired, and sequencing was done on bulk RNA from unsorted whole blood.

Attached unique molecular identifiers marked individual cDNA molecules. MiXCR was run by TCRdb on the 5' RACE reads, yielding one entry per CDR3 protein. The sample has tens of thousands of distinct CDR3 sequences; over 9% are singletons. In its sample, this clonotype was seen many times. V lost 4 bases, J lost 8 bases, and 12 bases lay in between. CDR3 size: 13 residues. Germline CDR1 SGHVS, CDR2 FNYEAQ. The sequenced material came from whole blood. The TCR originated in an adult who was a healthcare worker with PCR-confirmed SARS-CoV-2 infection or an uninfected control (not recorded which). The chain combines TRBV7-6 with TRBJ1-3; no clear D gene. The CDR3 here is CASSSWGRDTIYF. CDR3 bases: TGTGCCAGCAGCTCGTGGGGAAGGGACACCATATATTTT.